The 6 T cell receptor beta chains given below trace back to one sample, sequenced in a study of T cells in Graves' hyperthyroidism and ophthalmopathy. RNA transcripts served as the template for amplifying TCR beta CDR3 regions. A first-round RT-PCR of the TCR CDR3 used the HTBI primer set. TCRdb redid the calling of the multiplex PCR reads with MiXCR, one entry per CDR3 protein. The sample records approximately 740,000 distinct CDR3 sequences, 12% to 15% being singletons. The sample was blood. These receptor sequences come from a woman between 18 and 30 years old with Graves' hyperthyroidism.

This sequence joins TRBV4-1 and TRBJ1-3; D is ambiguous. Per the germline V gene, CDR1 is MGHRA and CDR2 is YSYEKL. The length of the CDR3 is 14 residues. V lost 4 bases and J lost 0, with 7 bases in between. CDR3 amino acids: CASSPVASGNTIYF. CDR3 in DNA: TGCGCCAGCAGCCCGGTGGCCTCTGGAAACACCATATATTTT.

This chain links TRBV20-1 with TRBJ2-2; D may be TRBD1 (5 bases). The V and J ends lost 1 base and 3 bases respectively, with 9 bases between them. CDR3 length: 14 residues. Per germline, CDR1 DFQATT and CDR2 SNEGSKA (reference sequence). The CDR3 bases are TGCAGTGCTAGAGCCCTCAGGGACACCGGGGAGCTGTTTTTT. As protein: CSARALRDTGELFF.

Details on this clonotype: This may arise from a read error, as a much more abundant clone is one base away. The rearrangement joins TRBV6-1 to TRBJ1-1; D unclear. The CDR3 is 13 residues long. Germline V gene sequence: CDR1 MNHNS, CDR2 SASEGT. The chain's CDR3 is CASTAGMNTEALF. The DNA for the CDR3 is TGTGCCAGCACCGCGGGCATGAACACTGAAGCTTTATTT.

The V gene is TRBV7-9, the J gene TRBJ1-6; TRBD1 is a possible D gene (5 bases). V lost 5 bases, J lost 9 bases, and 11 bases lay in between. Germline V lookup: CDR1 SEHNR, CDR2 FQNEAQ (reference sequence). This CDR3 has 13 amino acids. CDR3 bases: TGTGCCAGCAGCGGACCAGGGACTTCACCCCTCCACTTT. Encoded protein: CASSGPGTSPLHF.

This clonotype was picked up many times. The V gene is TRBV20-1, the J gene TRBJ1-1; 7 bases are a match to TRBD1. J lost 4 bases, V lost 3 bases, and 11 bases had no gene match. CDR1 is DFQATT, CDR2 SNEGSKA, per germline (reference sequence). CDR3 length: 15 residues. CDR3 loop: CSARPGTVPTTEAFF. CDR3 DNA: TGCAGTGCTAGGCCCGGGACAGTGCCTACCACTGAAGCTTTCTTT.

V and J are TRBV5-1 and TRBJ1-1, with D perhaps matching TRBD1 (5 bases). This CDR3 has 16 amino acids. The germline V gene encodes CDR1 SGHRS and CDR2 YFSETQ. The V end was cut by 3 bases, the J end by 1 base, with 16 bases between. The CDR3: CASSWDPGGQNTEAFF. CDR3 in DNA: TGCGCCAGCAGCTGGGACCCCGGAGGACAGAACACTGAAGCTTTCTTT. The full variable domain, with the rest looked up from reference TRBV5-1 and TRBJ1-1, is KAGVTQTPRYLIKTRGQQVTLSCSPISGHRSVSWYQQTPGQGLQFLFEYFSETQRNKGNFPGRFSGRQFSNSRSEMNVSTLELGDSALYLCASSWDPGGQNTEAFFGQGTRLTVV.